These 25 T cell receptor beta chains came from one sample sequenced in a study of blood T cell repertoires in COVID-19. Profiled with immunoSEQ multiplex PCR; TCRdb holds only in-frame clones, not every one. The sample includes about 200,000 clones, 82% of them seen just once. Sequenced material: peripheral blood. Receptor source: an elderly woman with COVID-19, enrolled during active disease.

The chain uses TRBV30 and TRBJ1-2; no reliable D call. This CDR3 contains 14 residues. Trimming took off 2 bases at V and 2 bases at J, with 12 bases between the two ends. Germline CDR1 GTSNPN, CDR2 SVGIG (reference sequence). The CDR3 DNA follows: TGTGCCTGGAGTAAACAGAACCTCAACTATGGCTACACCTTC. This gives the protein CAWSKQNLNYGYTF. Variable domain in full (rest from reference TRBV30 and TRBJ1-2): SQTIHQWPATLVQPVGSPLSLECTVEGTSNPNLYWYRQAAGRGLQLLFYSVGIGQISSEVPQNLSASRPQDRQFILSSKKLLLSDSGFYLCAWSKQNLNYGYTFGSGTRLTVV.

V usage is TRBV6-2 or TRBV6-3 and J usage is TRBJ2-3; D might be TRBD2 (6 bases). Germline V gene sequence: CDR1 MNHEY, CDR2 SVGEGT. CDR3 length: 14 residues. V was trimmed by 5 bases and J by 2 bases, leaving 11 bases between them. Here the CDR3 DNA reads TGTGCCAGCAGTCTCGGACTACTCACAGATACGCAGTATTTT. As protein: CASSLGLLTDTQYF.

The chain recombines TRBV11-2 with TRBJ1-4; D is unresolved. Germline V gene data show CDR1 as SGHAT and CDR2 as FQNNGV. CDR3 length equals 14 residues. V lost 3 bases to trimming and J lost 7 bases, with 12 bases between them. DNA for the CDR3: TGTGCCAGCAGCTTGGGAGGGAGGAGTGAAAAACTGTTTTTT. Translation gives CASSLGGRSEKLFF.

V usage is TRBV6-2 or TRBV6-3 and J usage is TRBJ2-1; D is possibly TRBD2 (6 bases). V lost 0 bases, J lost 6 bases, and 15 bases lay in between. The CDR3 sequence is 16 residues long. Per the germline V gene, CDR1 is MNHEY and CDR2 is SVGEGT. DNA of the CDR3: TGTGCCAGCAGTTACTCCCTGGCGGGAATGCGCAATGAGCAGTTCTTC. The encoded protein is CASSYSLAGMRNEQFF.

Notes on this clone: This same CDR3 is encoded by further DNA sequences in the sample. The J gene is TRBJ1-2, the V gene TRBV24-1, with D hard to call. From germline, CDR1 is KGHDR and CDR2 SFDVKD. V was clipped by 1 base and J by 3 bases, with 8 bases between them. This CDR3 region has 14 residues. The CDR3 nucleotides are TGTGCCACCAGTGATTTTCGGGTAGACTATGGCTACACCTTC. This encodes CATSDFRVDYGYTF.

This chain uses TRBV18 with TRBJ2-2, with unresolved D. Trimming took off 3 bases at V and 1 base at J, with 6 bases between the two ends. CDR1 and CDR2 (germline): KGHSH, LQKENI. This CDR3 contains 14 residues. CDR3 protein: CASSPAKNTGELFF. DNA for the CDR3: TGTGCCAGCTCACCGGCCAAGAACACCGGGGAGCTGTTTTTT.

This chain connects TRBV25-1 to TRBJ2-7; possible D gene TRBD2, 5 bases. CDR3 length: 14 residues. V was clipped by 4 bases and J by 2 bases, with 12 bases between them. Per germline, CDR1 MGHDK and CDR2 SYGVNS. The CDR3 DNA is TGTGCCAGCAGTGGCTTTGCGGGTACCTACGAGCAGTACTTC. This gives the protein CASSGFAGTYEQYF.

This clone has more than one count but fewer than ten. The genes are TRBV5-1 and TRBJ1-3, with D maybe TRBD1 (5 bases). CDR3 size: 15 residues. V was clipped by 4 bases and J by 3 bases, with 14 bases between them. Germline V gives CDR1 SGHRS, CDR2 YFSETQ. The DNA for the CDR3 is TGCGCCAGCAGCCCGGGACTTACGGTTGGAAACACCATATATTTT. It is translated as CASSPGLTVGNTIYF.

This chain links TRBV28 with TRBJ1-1; no definite D call. The CDR3 extends over 16 amino acids. From germline, CDR1 is MDHEN and CDR2 SYDVKM. Deletions cut 6 bases from V and 1 base from J, with 18 bases between. The CDR3 region has the DNA TGTGCCAGCAGAGCCACTCCGGTTGCCCCGAACACTGAAGCTTTCTTT. Its protein is CASRATPVAPNTEAFF.

This clone was recorded a few times. The chain links TRBV10-2 to TRBJ1-5; 8 bases map to TRBD1. Germline CDR1 and CDR2: WSHSY and SAAADI. The length of the CDR3 is 16 residues. Unmatched junction bases numbered 14, after V lost 7 bases and J lost 6 bases. Written as DNA, the CDR3 is TGCGCCAGCATGCGGGGTTCTGGACAGGGAAGTCAGCCCCAGCATTTT. Translated, it gives CASMRGSGQGSQPQHF.

The chain uses TRBV5-1 and TRBJ1-3; TRBD1 matches at 7 bases. The CDR3 spans 18 residues. Trimming at V came to 0 bases and at J to 0 bases, leaving 9 bases not matched to a gene. CDR1 and CDR2 (germline): SGHRS, YFSETQ. DNA of the CDR3: TGCGCCAGCAGCTTGGGCGGGACAGCCCAAATCTCTGGAAACACCATATATTTT. This translates into CASSLGGTAQISGNTIYF.

The chain links TRBV6-5 to TRBJ1-1, with D tentatively TRBD1 (5 bases). CDR1 MNHEY and CDR2 SVGAGI come from the germline V gene. V was trimmed by 6 bases and J by 5 bases, leaving 16 bases between them. The CDR3 length is 14 residues. The CDR3 reads CASSLQETRTEAFF. The DNA for the CDR3 is TGTGCCAGCAGCCTACAGGAGACGAGGACTGAAGCTTTCTTT.

The rearrangement uses TRBV9 and TRBJ2-2; 12 bases match TRBD2. Germline lookup yields CDR1 SGDLS and CDR2 YYNGEE. After removal of 3 bases from V and 6 bases from J, the junction contained 6 bases not matched to a gene. The CDR3 covers 16 residues. CDR3 coding DNA: TGTGCCAGCAGCGAGTTGGCTAGCGGGAGGGCCGGGGAGCTGTTTTTT. Encoded protein: CASSELASGRAGELFF.

V and J are TRBV7-9 and TRBJ1-5; a possible D gene is TRBD1 (6 bases). CDR1 is SEHNR and CDR2 is FQNEAQ in the germline V gene (reference sequence). The CDR3 is 15 residues long. V lost 1 base and J 2 bases, leaving 9 bases between the germline ends. The CDR3 region has the DNA TGTGCCAGCAGCTTAGGGGACATCGGCAATCAGCCCCAGCATTTT. This gives the protein CASSLGDIGNQPQHF.

The rearrangement links TRBV7-9 to TRBJ1-2; D might be TRBD1 (6 bases). V gave up 1 base and J gave up 7 bases, with 19 bases separating them. The CDR3 has 16 amino acids. CDR1 SEHNR and CDR2 FQNEAQ come from the germline V gene (reference sequence). In DNA form, the CDR3 reads TGTGCCAGCAGCTTAGTTGTGGTACAGGGCTTAGGTGGCTACACCTTC. Amino acid sequence: CASSLVVVQGLGGYTF.

The chain employs TRBV5-1 and TRBJ1-4, with TRBD1 as a possible D gene (6 bases). V was shortened by 0 bases and J by 8 bases, with 11 bases between the two germline ends. This CDR3 is 14 amino acids long. Per germline, CDR1 SGHRS and CDR2 YFSETQ. CDR3 protein: CASSLGAGDEKLFF. Written as DNA, the CDR3 is TGCGCCAGCAGCTTGGGGGCAGGGGACGAAAAACTGTTTTTT. Looking up the rest from reference TRBV5-1 and TRBJ1-4 gives the full variable domain: KAGVTQTPRYLIKTRGQQVTLSCSPISGHRSVSWYQQTPGQGLQFLFEYFSETQRNKGNFPGRFSGRQFSNSRSEMNVSTLELGDSALYLCASSLGAGDEKLFFGSGTQLSVL.

The genes are TRBV6-5 and TRBJ1-2; 7 bases line up with TRBD1. This CDR3 comprises 13 residues. V lost 6 bases and J lost 2; bases outside the gene matches: 3. Germline lookup yields CDR1 MNHEY and CDR2 SVGAGI. The CDR3 loop reads CASSLDRNYGYTF. The CDR3, as DNA: TGTGCCAGCAGCCTGGACAGGAACTATGGCTACACCTTC.

The rearrangement joins TRBV7-6 to TRBJ2-3; the D gene is possibly TRBD2 (6 bases). Trimming took off 5 bases at V and 1 base at J, with 16 bases between the two ends. The CDR3 consists of 16 residues. CDR1 and CDR2 from the germline V gene are SGHVS and FNYEAQ. The CDR3 coding sequence is TGTGCCAGCAGCCTGATTGGCGGGATCGGCACAGATACGCAGTATTTT. Residues: CASSLIGGIGTDTQYF.

The chain has TRBV6-4 and TRBJ1-2; 7 bases align to TRBD1. This CDR3 has 11 amino acids. Per germline, CDR1 MRHNA and CDR2 SNTAGT. V gave up 4 bases and J gave up 8 bases; unmatched junction bases: 1. CDR3 residues: CASSGQGGYTF. For the CDR3, the DNA is TGTGCCAGCAGTGGACAGGGCGGCTACACCTTC.

V is TRBV11-2 and J is TRBJ2-1; the match to TRBD2 covers 10 bases. Germline V gene sequence: CDR1 SGHAT, CDR2 FQNNGV. The CDR3 sequence is 15 residues long. V was clipped by 5 bases and J by 4 bases; unmatched bases: 5. Here the CDR3 reads CASSPSSGGYNEQFF. The CDR3 DNA is TGTGCCAGCAGCCCCTCTAGCGGGGGATACAATGAGCAGTTCTTC.

This clone was counted a few times. The CDR3 sequence: CASGRVPPGEAFF. DNA for the CDR3: TGTGCTAGTGGTAGAGTACCTCCAGGTGAAGCTTTCTTT. The rearrangement links TRBV12-5 to TRBJ1-1; D is uncertain. Trimming took 5 bases from V and 7 from J, leaving 14 bases between them. Germline CDR1 reads LGHNT; CDR2 reads FRNRAP. The CDR3 is 13 amino acids.

The chain employs TRBV5-1 and TRBJ2-1; a possible D gene is TRBD2 (7 bases). Per the germline V gene, CDR1 is SGHRS and CDR2 is YFSETQ. V lost 2 bases, J lost 10 bases, and 25 bases lay in between. The CDR3 extends over 17 amino acids. The DNA of the CDR3 is TGCGCCAGCAGCTTAATTCTAGGAAGGGCGGGGGCCTCGGAGCAGTTCTTC. This encodes CASSLILGRAGASEQFF.

The chain couples TRBV4-1 to TRBJ1-4, with TRBD1 matching over 9 bases. The CDR3 has 17 residues. V trimming: 3 bases; J trimming: 4 bases; junction bases outside the gene matches: 9. Germline V CDR1 and CDR2: MGHRA, YSYEKL. Here the CDR3 reads CASSQSMAGQGNEKLFF. The CDR3 DNA is TGCGCCAGCAGCCAGTCAATGGCGGGACAGGGTAATGAAAAACTGTTTTTT.

The rearrangement joins TRBV9 to TRBJ1-1; 9 bases fit TRBD1. Germline V lookup: CDR1 SGDLS, CDR2 YYNGEE. The CDR3 runs to 12 residues. After removal of 4 bases from V and 7 bases from J, the junction contained 2 bases not matched to a gene. The CDR3 here is CASSLTGGEAFF. CDR3 coding DNA: TGTGCCAGCAGCCTGACAGGGGGTGAAGCTTTCTTT.

The J gene is TRBJ1-1, the V gene TRBV7-9; D might be TRBD1 (5 bases). CDR1 is SEHNR and CDR2 is FQNEAQ in the germline V gene (reference sequence). CDR3 size: 12 residues. Trimming pared 5 bases from V and 8 bases from J, leaving 12 bases between. The CDR3 reads CASSRAGIEAFF. CDR3 DNA sequence: TGTGCCAGCAGCCGCGCAGGGATCGAAGCTTTCTTT.